These 25 T cell receptor beta chains were all obtained from the same sample, sequenced in a study of blood T cell repertoires in COVID-19 (dated by TCRdb to the early 2020s). Libraries were built with the immunoSEQ multiplex PCR assay. In TCRdb, the immuneACCESS table is reduced to in-frame sequences with V and J assigned. These tables do not hold every clone; where another copy was compared, an unresolved V gene accounts for under half, and the others remain unexplained. The sample table shows 350,000 or so clones, and over 85% are seen once. The leading ten clones occupy 3.9% of the sample. Sequencing was performed on peripheral blood. The receptors here all came from a woman in her fifties or sixties with COVID-19, enrolled during active disease.

V gene TRBV11-2 combines with J gene TRBJ2-5, with TRBD2 identical over 12 bases. V was pared by 5 bases and J by 5 bases, with 6 bases of the junction left unmatched. The germline gives CDR1 SGHAT, CDR2 FQNNGV. This CDR3 contains 15 residues. The CDR3 region has the DNA TGTGCCAGCAGCCGGACTAGCGGGGTTTGGGAGACCCAGTACTTC. This sequence encodes CASSRTSGVWETQYF. Together with reference TRBV11-2 and TRBJ2-5, the CDR3 gives the full variable domain: EAGVAQSPRYKIIEKRQSVAFWCNPISGHATLYWYQQILGQGPKLLIQFQNNGVVDDSQLPKDRFSAERLKGVDSTLKIQPAKLEDSAVYLCASSRTSGVWETQYFGPGTRLLVL.

V usage is TRBV19 and J usage is TRBJ2-1, with 11 bases that match TRBD1. CDR1 is LNHDA and CDR2 is SQIVND in the germline V gene (reference sequence). The CDR3 is 15 amino acids. The V gene end was trimmed by 4 bases and the J gene end by 7 bases; junction bases not matched to a gene: 6. The CDR3 sequence is CASSRRTGGWNEQFF. As DNA, the CDR3 is TGTGCCAGTAGTAGGCGGACAGGGGGCTGGAATGAGCAGTTCTTC.

The chain has TRBV6-2 or TRBV6-3 and TRBJ1-2; maybe TRBD1 (5 bases). Germline V CDR1 and CDR2: MNHEY, SVGEGT. Trimming stripped 2 bases from V and 8 bases from J, with 12 bases between. There are 13 residues in the CDR3. The CDR3 region is CASSYGQGRGYTF. CDR3 bases: TGTGCCAGCAGTTACGGGCAGGGCAGAGGCTACACCTTC.

This sequence joins TRBV5-1 and TRBJ1-2, with TRBD1 matching over 7 bases. CDR1 is SGHRS and CDR2 is YFSETQ in the germline V gene. The CDR3 length is 13 residues. V lost 4 bases to trimming and J lost 7 bases; unmatched junction nucleotides: 7. DNA for the CDR3: TGCGCCAGCAGCCAGACAGGGAATTTTGGCTACACCTTC. It codes for CASSQTGNFGYTF.

The J gene is TRBJ2-4, the V gene TRBV6-6, with TRBD2 identical over 8 bases. Germline V gene sequence: CDR1 MNHNY, CDR2 SVGAGI (reference sequence). The CDR3 is made up of 14 amino acids. The V and J ends lost 4 bases and 6 bases, in that order; junction bases with no gene match: 5. This chain's CDR3 is CASSLGLAGNIQYF. DNA of the CDR3: TGTGCCAGCAGTTTAGGACTAGCAGGAAACATTCAGTACTTC.

The chain carries TRBV5-6 and TRBJ2-1; a possible D gene is TRBD2 (5 bases). There are 11 residues in the CDR3. The germline V gene has CDR1 SGHDT and CDR2 YYEEEE. V was clipped by 3 bases and J by 7 bases, with 5 bases between them. CDR3 sequence: CASSWRNEQFF. The CDR3 region has the DNA TGTGCCAGCAGCTGGAGGAATGAGCAGTTCTTC. Using reference TRBV5-6 and TRBJ2-1 for the parts outside the CDR3, the full variable domain is DAGVTQSPTHLIKTRGQQVTLRCSPKSGHDTVSWYQQALGQGPQFIFQYYEEEERQRGNFPDRFSGHQFPNYSSELNVNALLLGDSALYLCASSWRNEQFFGPGTRLTVL.

The chain recombines TRBV19 with TRBJ2-1; 9 positions agree with TRBD2. The CDR3 sequence is 15 residues long. Germline trimming cut 3 bases from V and 8 bases from J; bases unmatched to any gene: 8. Germline V lookup: CDR1 LNHDA, CDR2 SQIVND (reference sequence). CDR3 DNA sequence: TGTGCCAGTAGTATGGGCGGGGGGGCCGGCGATGAGCAGTTCTTC. Its translation is CASSMGGGAGDEQFF.

This clone has just a few counts. V usage is TRBV24-1 and J usage is TRBJ1-5; D ambiguous. Germline CDR1 and CDR2: KGHDR and SFDVKD. The CDR3 runs 13 residues. V was trimmed by 5 bases and J by 3 bases, leaving 7 bases between them. CDR3 nucleotides: TGTGCCACCAGTGTGAGGGCCAATCAGCCCCAGCATTTT. Translating gives CATSVRANQPQHF.

The V gene is TRBV4-2, the J gene TRBJ1-1; D possibly corresponds to TRBD1 (6 bases). This CDR3 is 14 amino acids long. In germline, CDR1 is LGHNA, CDR2 YNFKEQ. The ends were cut back, 1 base at V and 10 bases at J, with 16 bases in the middle. The CDR3 loop is CASSQAGGGGTAFF. The CDR3 DNA follows: TGTGCCAGCAGCCAAGCCGGGGGGGGCGGTACAGCTTTCTTT.

The chain couples TRBV7-9 to TRBJ1-1; D gene unclear. The CDR3 loop spans 17 amino acids. Trimming stripped 1 base from V and 5 bases from J, with 20 bases between. Germline assignment: CDR1 SEHNR and CDR2 FQNEAQ (reference sequence). CDR3 loop: CASSLGGSVGLGTEAFF. CDR3 coding DNA: TGTGCCAGCAGCTTAGGTGGCAGCGTCGGCCTAGGTACTGAAGCTTTCTTT.

The genes are TRBV25-1 and TRBJ2-3; D might be TRBD1 (6 bases). The germline gives CDR1 MGHDK, CDR2 SYGVNS. V was pared by 3 bases and J by 3 bases, with 13 bases between. This CDR3 is 15 amino acids long. In DNA, the CDR3 is TGTGCCAGCAGTGACAGGGGCCTCCCGACAGATACGCAGTATTTT. This sequence encodes CASSDRGLPTDTQYF.

The rearrangement uses TRBV3-1 (or the pseudogene TRBV3-2) and TRBJ2-7; D is possibly TRBD1 (6 bases). CDR3 size: 15 residues. The germline V and J ends were trimmed by 6 bases and 3 bases, with 18 bases remaining between them. CDR1 and CDR2 (germline): LGHDT, YNNKEL (reference sequence). CDR3 sequence: CASSLRDTRNYEQYF. In DNA, the CDR3 is TGTGCCAGCAGTCTCCGGGACACCAGAAACTACGAGCAGTACTTC.

V is TRBV20-1 and J is TRBJ1-6; perhaps TRBD1 as D (5 bases). V lost 3 bases and J 4 bases, leaving 13 bases between the germline ends. The CDR3 contains 15 residues. The germline V gene has CDR1 DFQATT and CDR2 SNEGSKA (reference sequence). This CDR3 is CSASERQTYNSPLHF. DNA for the CDR3: TGCAGTGCTAGTGAGCGACAGACATATAATTCACCCCTCCACTTT.

This rearrangement joins TRBV9 to TRBJ2-3; no firm D call. Germline CDR1 and CDR2: SGDLS and YYNGEE. Trimming took off 0 bases at V and 3 bases at J, with 2 bases between the two ends. This CDR3 has 12 amino acids. The CDR3 region is CASSVATDTQYF. The CDR3 nucleotides are TGTGCCAGCAGCGTAGCGACAGATACGCAGTATTTT.

The V gene is TRBV7-2, the J gene TRBJ1-6; 7 bases fit TRBD1. There are 17 residues in the CDR3. Germline V lookup: CDR1 SGHTA, CDR2 FQGNSA. J lost 7 bases, V lost 0 bases, and 9 bases had no gene match. The DNA for the CDR3 is TGTGCCAGCAGCTTAGCGGGACAGCCTATTCTCAATTCACCCCTCCACTTT. Protein product: CASSLAGQPILNSPLHF. Combining the CDR3 with reference TRBV7-2 and TRBJ1-6 gives the whole variable domain GAGVSQSPSNKVTEKGKDVELRCDPISGHTALYWYRQSLGQGLEFLIYFQGNSAPDKSGLPSDRFSAERTGGSVSTLTIQRTQQEDSAVYLCASSLAGQPILNSPLHFGNGTRLTVT.

V and J are TRBV4-2 and TRBJ1-5; no reliable D call. CDR1 and CDR2 (germline): LGHNA, YNFKEQ. The CDR3 consists of 14 residues. V was shortened by 1 base and J by 9 bases, with 13 bases between the two germline ends. The DNA of the CDR3 is TGTGCCAGCAGCCAAGGGGGAGGACTACGGCCCCAGCATTTT. This sequence encodes CASSQGGGLRPQHF.

The chain carries TRBV3-1 (or the pseudogene TRBV3-2) and TRBJ1-1; 7 nucleotides align to TRBD1. Germline-derived CDR1 and CDR2 are LGHDT and YNNKEL (reference sequence). The trim removed 2 bases at V and 0 bases at J, leaving 0 bases unmatched. There are 14 residues in the CDR3. CDR3 sequence (DNA): TGTGCCAGCAGCCAAACAGGGGTGAACACTGAAGCTTTCTTT. As protein: CASSQTGVNTEAFF.

The chain has TRBV15 and TRBJ2-7; TRBD2 matches 7 bases. The germline V gene encodes CDR1 LNHNV and CDR2 YYDKDF (reference sequence). With 3 bases clipped from V and 4 bases from J, the junction kept 12 bases outside the gene matches. This CDR3 comprises 16 residues. CDR3 region: CATSSAPGEGRYEQYF. The CDR3 DNA reads TGTGCCACCAGCAGCGCCCCGGGGGAGGGGAGGTACGAGCAGTACTTC.

This chain joins TRBV18 and TRBJ2-7, with 7 bases aligning to TRBD2. Germline values: CDR1 KGHSH, CDR2 LQKENI. The CDR3 is 13 amino acids. The ends lost 6 bases at V and 7 bases at J; junction bases unmatched: 9. CDR3 DNA sequence: TGTGCCAGCTCCGTGGGGAGGGCCCGTGAGCAGTACTTC. Translation: CASSVGRAREQYF.

This chain connects TRBV28 to TRBJ2-2; 8 bases fit TRBD2. Trimming at V came to 3 bases and at J to 6 bases, leaving 15 bases not matched to a gene. The CDR3 runs to 18 residues. Germline V gene sequence: CDR1 MDHEN, CDR2 SYDVKM. The CDR3 DNA sequence: TGTGCCAGCAGTTTGACTCTCGGGGGGGGGCGAGACTCCGGGGAGCTGTTTTTT. Translating gives CASSLTLGGGRDSGELFF. The full variable domain, with the rest looked up from reference TRBV28 and TRBJ2-2, is DVKVTQSSRYLVKRTGEKVFLECVQDMDHENMFWYRQDPGLGLRLIYFSYDVKMKEKGDIPEGYSVSREKKERFSLILESASTNQTSMYLCASSLTLGGGRDSGELFFGEGSRLTVL.

The J gene is TRBJ1-1, the V gene TRBV2, with TRBD1 matching over 8 bases. The CDR3 loop spans 13 amino acids. The junction had 5 bases not matched to a gene; V was cut back by 8 bases and J by 3 bases. Germline values: CDR1 SNHLY, CDR2 FYNNEI. CDR3 nucleotide sequence: TGTGCCAGCGGGAACAGGGGGGACACTGAAGCTTTCTTT. This codes for CASGNRGDTEAFF.

This rearrangement joins TRBV7-5 to TRBJ1-4; the table gives TRBD1 as D, unverified against the DNA. TRBV7-5 is a pseudogene. CDR3 length: 14 amino acids. CDR3 DNA sequence: TGTGTCGGGCACCGGGACAGGGTTTTCGAAAAACTGTTTTTT. It encodes CVGHRDRVFEKLFF.

The table lists this clone with many counts. The chain is built from TRBV4-1 and TRBJ1-5, with TRBD1 matching 9 bases. Germline CDR1 is MGHRA and CDR2 is YSYEKL. CDR3 size: 14 residues. Losses at the gene ends were 3 bases for V and 6 bases for J; bases not matched to a gene: 3. The CDR3 DNA follows: TGCGCCAGCAGCCAGGACAGGGGATTTCAGCCCCAGCATTTT. Translating it yields CASSQDRGFQPQHF.

The chain employs TRBV5-8 and TRBJ1-1; D not resolved. Trimming pared 0 bases from V and 5 bases from J, leaving 17 bases between. The CDR3 sequence is 16 residues long. CDR1 and CDR2 (germline): SGHTS, YDEGEE. The CDR3 here is CASSLGRRRGWTEAFF. CDR3 in DNA: TGTGCCAGCAGCTTGGGGCGGAGACGGGGATGGACTGAAGCTTTCTTT. The whole variable domain, filled in from reference TRBV5-8 and TRBJ1-1, reads EAGVTQSPTHLIKTRGQQATLRCSPISGHTSVYWYQQALGLGLQFLLWYDEGEERNRGNFPPRFSGRQFPNYSSELNVNALELEDSALYLCASSLGRRRGWTEAFFGQGTRLTVV.

A word on this clone: One end of the junction varies from germline; a read error may be responsible. The J gene is TRBJ2-1, the V gene TRBV9; TRBD1 agrees at 7 bases. This CDR3 is 13 amino acids long. Germline CDR1 reads SGDLS; CDR2 reads YYNGEE. This CDR3 is CASSGQGDNGQFF. CDR3 DNA: TGTGCCAGCAGCGGACAGGGAGACAATGGGCAGTTCTTC.